The 7 T cell receptor beta chains reported below all come from one sample, sequenced in a study of blood T cell repertoires in COVID-19. Generated by immunoSEQ multiplex PCR, the TCRdb table keeps only in-frame clones and is missing some. The profile shows about 23,000 clones, around 94% of them singletons. Input material: peripheral blood. The receptors were gathered from a woman in her forties or fifties with active COVID-19.

The V call is TRBV6-6, the J call TRBJ1-1, with a possible D match to TRBD1 (6 bases). Trimming pared 5 bases from V and 1 base from J, leaving 20 bases between. The germline V gene encodes CDR1 MNHNY and CDR2 SVGAGI (reference sequence). This CDR3 is built from 17 residues. CDR3 nucleotides: TGTGCCAGCAGTCTAACTACAGGGCTAGCGGGGAACACTGAAGCTTTCTTT. Translated, it gives CASSLTTGLAGNTEAFF.

The CDR3 DNA reads as TGTGCCAGCAGCGGCTTCGGGACAGGGAGGGAGACCCAGTACTTC. Protein sequence: CASSGFGTGRETQYF. The chain combines TRBV5-6 with TRBJ2-5; 9 bases are a match to TRBD1. V shed 4 bases and J 5 bases; nucleotides not matched to a gene: 9. The germline gives CDR1 SGHDT, CDR2 YYEEEE. This CDR3 comprises 15 residues. Variable domain in full (rest from reference TRBV5-6 and TRBJ2-5): DAGVTQSPTHLIKTRGQQVTLRCSPKSGHDTVSWYQQALGQGPQFIFQYYEEEERQRGNFPDRFSGHQFPNYSSELNVNALLLGDSALYLCASSGFGTGRETQYFGPGTRLLVL.

The chain uses TRBV4-1 and TRBJ2-1, with 9 bases identical to TRBD2. CDR1 is MGHRA and CDR2 is YSYEKL in the germline V gene. CDR3 length: 17 residues. With 6 bases clipped from V and 0 bases from J, the junction kept 9 bases outside the gene matches. CDR3: CASSHRLAVSSYNEQFF. The DNA for the CDR3 is TGCGCCAGCAGTCACCGACTAGCGGTGAGCTCCTACAATGAGCAGTTCTTC.

The chain joins TRBV5-1 to TRBJ2-1; 8 bases fit TRBD2. Germline CDR1 is SGHRS and CDR2 is YFSETQ. The V segment lost 1 base and the J segment 9 bases; nucleotides outside the gene matches: 9. There are 15 residues in the CDR3. The CDR3 DNA reads as TGCGCCAGCAGCTTGAACTCCGGGAGGGCCGCTGAGCAGTTCTTC. Its translation is CASSLNSGRAAEQFF.

About this clone itself: One end of the junction fails to match germline, which may point to a read error. CDR3 bases: TGTGTCAGTAGTATAAGCGGGAATCAGCCCCAGCATTTT. Protein: CVSSISGNQPQHF. The chain employs TRBV19 and TRBJ1-5; D gene ambiguous. Germline V lookup: CDR1 LNHDA, CDR2 SQIVND (reference sequence). This CDR3 is built from 13 residues.

This chain links TRBV28 with TRBJ1-5; TRBD1 might be the D (5 bases). The CDR3 length is 14 residues. Germline assignment: CDR1 MDHEN and CDR2 SYDVKM. V was cut by 7 bases and J by 6 bases, with 16 bases left in between. In nucleotides, the CDR3 is TGTGCCAGCAACCTCGGGGGATGGGGTCAGCCCCAGCATTTT. This gives the protein CASNLGGWGQPQHF.

The CDR3 nucleotides read TGCGCCAGCAGCTTGGTCGCGCGGGGGGTCGGCACAGATACGCAGTATTTT. It specifies CASSLVARGVGTDTQYF. This chain uses TRBV5-1 with TRBJ2-3, with 8 nucleotides matching TRBD2. CDR3 size: 17 residues. The J segment lost 1 base and the V segment lost 0 bases, leaving 7 bases of the junction unmatched. Germline values: CDR1 SGHRS, CDR2 YFSETQ.